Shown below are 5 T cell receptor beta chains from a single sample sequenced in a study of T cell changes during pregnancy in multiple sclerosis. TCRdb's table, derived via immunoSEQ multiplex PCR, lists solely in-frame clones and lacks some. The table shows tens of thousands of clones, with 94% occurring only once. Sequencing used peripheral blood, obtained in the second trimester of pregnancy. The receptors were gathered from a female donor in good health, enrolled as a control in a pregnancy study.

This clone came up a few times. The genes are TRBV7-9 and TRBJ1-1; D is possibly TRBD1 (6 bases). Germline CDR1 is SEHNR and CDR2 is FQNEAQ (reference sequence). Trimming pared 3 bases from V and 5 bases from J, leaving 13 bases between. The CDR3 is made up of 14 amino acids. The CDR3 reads CASSFAGTSTEAFF. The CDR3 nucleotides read TGTGCCAGCAGCTTCGCCGGGACAAGTACTGAAGCTTTCTTT.

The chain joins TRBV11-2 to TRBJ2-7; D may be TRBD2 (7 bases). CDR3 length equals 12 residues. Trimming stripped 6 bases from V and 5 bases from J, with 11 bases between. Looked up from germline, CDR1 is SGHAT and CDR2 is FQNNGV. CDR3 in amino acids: CASRAGAHEQYF. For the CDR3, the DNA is TGTGCCAGCAGGGCGGGGGCCCACGAGCAGTACTTC.

CDR3 in amino acids: CASSLGPSDGPNEQYF. In DNA form, the CDR3 reads TGTGCCAGCAGCTTAGGCCCTAGCGACGGGCCCAACGAGCAGTACTTC. The chain uses TRBV7-6 and TRBJ2-7; a possible D gene is TRBD2 (6 bases). This CDR3 comprises 16 residues. With 1 base removed from V and 5 bases from J, the gap between germline ends came to 18 bases. CDR1 SGHVS and CDR2 FNYEAQ come from the germline V gene.

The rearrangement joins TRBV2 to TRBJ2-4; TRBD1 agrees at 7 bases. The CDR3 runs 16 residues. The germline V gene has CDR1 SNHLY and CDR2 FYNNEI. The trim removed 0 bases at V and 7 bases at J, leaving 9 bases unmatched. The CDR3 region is CASSEAGTVWGNIQYF. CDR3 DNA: TGTGCCAGCAGTGAAGCCGGGACAGTCTGGGGGAACATTCAGTACTTC.

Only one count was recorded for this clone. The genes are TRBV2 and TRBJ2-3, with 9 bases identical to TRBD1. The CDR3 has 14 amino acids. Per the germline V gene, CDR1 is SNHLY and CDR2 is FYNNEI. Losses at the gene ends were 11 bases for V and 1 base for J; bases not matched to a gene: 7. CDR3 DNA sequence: TGTGCCGACCGTCGGGACAGGGGCACAGATACGCAGTATTTT. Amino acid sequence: CADRRDRGTDTQYF.